This is a list of T cell receptor beta chains from one sample in a study of OX40 agonist ivuxolimab in advanced cancers. Clones were read by immunoSEQ multiplex PCR, and TCRdb kept only the in-frame ones, dropping some. The data hold 65,000 to 90,000 clones, with around nine tenths observed a single time. Specimen: CD4+ or CD8+ T cells sorted from blood, collected in a trial of the OX40 agonist ivuxolimab. The receptors here all came from an adult with an advanced solid tumor such as melanoma, head and neck, liver or kidney cancer. Both conserved end residues are part of each CDR3. The order of the fields is clone size, V gene, D gene, J gene, CDR3 protein, CDR3 DNA. A D gene is named only where the DNA matches it firmly. A clone size is listed for some rows: how often the clone was seen (once, few, many), or a class if it is expanded.

NA	TRBV11-2	NA	TRBJ2-7	CASTIISTVDSYEQYF	TGTGCCAGCACCATCATTTCGACCGTGGACTCCTACGAGCAGTACTTC
NA	TRBV11-3	NA	TRBJ2-3	CASSLGFIRTDTQYF	TGTGCCAGCAGCTTAGGATTCATAAGGACAGATACGCAGTATTTT
NA	TRBV6-6	NA	TRBJ1-2	CASSYSDGRDYTF	TGTGCCAGCAGTTACTCGGACGGGAGGGACTACACCTTC
few	TRBV6-4	NA	TRBJ2-1	CASRLDDQRPYNEQFF	TGTGCCAGCAGACTTGATGACCAGAGACCCTACAATGAGCAGTTCTTC
NA	TRBV4-1	NA	TRBJ2-7	CASSLIVGVSYEQYF	TGCGCCAGCAGCCTAATCGTGGGGGTTTCCTACGAGCAGTACTTC
NA	TRBV9	TRBD1	TRBJ1-6	CASSAHETGWSPLHF	TGTGCCAGCAGCGCCCACGAGACAGGGTGGTCACCCCTCCACTTT
NA	TRBV5-1	NA	TRBJ2-2	CASSPLDTGELFF	TGCGCCAGCAGCCCATTGGACACCGGGGAGCTGTTTTTT
once	TRBV19	NA	TRBJ2-1	CASSIVRGPAYNEQFF	TGTGCCAGTAGTATAGTGCGGGGCCCGGCCTACAATGAGCAGTTCTTC
few	TRBV14	TRBD2	TRBJ2-3	CASSFGLAGGLGTQYF	TGTGCCAGCAGCTTCGGACTAGCGGGGGGGCTAGGTACGCAGTATTTT
NA	TRBV28	NA	TRBJ1-2	CASSLRPTYYGYTF	TGTGCCAGCAGTTTAAGGCCAACGTACTATGGCTACACCTTC
NA	TRBV19	NA	TRBJ2-3	CASTSTWGNTDTQYF	TGTGCCAGTACCTCGACATGGGGGAACACAGATACGCAGTATTTT
NA	TRBV5-4	NA	TRBJ1-2	CASSLAGAHEYGYTF	TGTGCCAGCAGCTTGGCGGGGGCGCATGAATATGGCTACACCTTC
NA	TRBV13	TRBD2	TRBJ2-7	CASSLSSGGAGEQYF	TGTGCCAGCAGCTTGTCGAGCGGGGGGGCTGGCGAGCAGTACTTC
NA	TRBV28	NA	TRBJ1-5	CASTAQGQPQHF	TGTGCCAGCACCGCACAGGGTCAGCCCCAGCATTTT
once	TRBV15	NA	TRBJ1-1	CATSREGASTEAFF	TGTGCCACCAGCAGAGAGGGGGCGAGCACTGAAGCTTTCTTT
NA	TRBV4-1	TRBD2	TRBJ2-3	CASSQGLAGGHYTQYF	TGCGCCAGCAGCCAAGGATTGGCGGGAGGGCACTATACGCAGTATTTT
NA	TRBV5-4	TRBD2	TRBJ2-4	CASSSKSSGRSKNIQYF	TGTGCCAGCAGCTCCAAATCGAGCGGGAGGTCCAAAAACATTCAGTACTTC
NA	TRBV5-1	TRBD2	TRBJ2-1	CASSSGLAGGNEQFF	TGCGCCAGCAGCTCGGGACTAGCGGGAGGGAATGAGCAGTTCTTC
NA	TRBV6-6	TRBD1	TRBJ2-5	CASSTGQVETQYF	TGTGCCAGCAGCACGGGACAGGTCGAGACCCAGTACTTC
NA	TRBV29-1	NA	TRBJ1-1	CSARDRPTNTEAFF	TGCAGCGCTCGGGACCGCCCGACGAACACTGAAGCTTTCTTT
NA	TRBV4-1	TRBD2	TRBJ2-5	CASSQVSGGAQETQYF	TGCGCCAGCAGCCAAGTTAGCGGGGGGGCCCAAGAGACCCAGTACTTC
NA	TRBV12-2	NA	TRBJ2-2	CASRLGAPGGELFF	TGTGCAAGTCGCTTAGGGGCGCCCGGCGGGGAGCTGTTTTTT
NA	TRBV4-1	NA	TRBJ2-7	CASSLIDRPYEQYF	TGCGCCAGCAGCCTTATAGATCGGCCCTACGAGCAGTACTTC
NA	TRBV6-5	TRBD2	TRBJ2-3	CASARTSGSITPQYF	TGTGCCAGCGCAAGGACTAGCGGTAGCATAACCCCGCAGTATTTT
NA	TRBV28	NA	TRBJ2-6	CASRGSSGANVLTF	TGTGCCAGCAGGGGAAGCTCTGGGGCCAACGTCCTGACTTTC
NA	TRBV9	NA	TRBJ2-3	CASSVVGLTDTQYF	TGTGCCAGCAGCGTAGTTGGTTTGACGGATACGCAGTATTTT
NA	TRBV5-1	NA	TRBJ1-1	CASSWDIENTEAFF	TGCGCCAGCAGCTGGGACATCGAGAACACTGAAGCTTTCTTT
once	TRBV6-6	NA	TRBJ1-4	CASSYSQGQKLFF	TGTGCCAGCAGTTACTCGCAGGGACAAAAACTGTTTTTT
NA	TRBV18	NA	TRBJ2-3	CASSPSPPTQYF	TGTGCCAGCTCACCTTCCCCCCCCACGCAGTATTTT
NA	TRBV19	NA	TRBJ1-1	CASIGIGSTEAFF	TGTGCCAGTATAGGTATCGGGAGCACTGAAGCTTTCTTT
NA	TRBV7-6	NA	TRBJ2-5	CASSGSGQETQYF	TGTGCCAGCAGCGGCAGCGGCCAAGAGACCCAGTACTTC
NA	TRBV27	TRBD1	TRBJ2-1	CASSLRQGLYEQFF	TGTGCCAGCAGTTTGAGACAGGGTTTGTATGAGCAGTTCTTC
once	TRBV6-5	TRBD1	TRBJ2-1	CASSFDRGRRNEQFF	TGTGCCAGCAGTTTCGACAGGGGGCGTCGTAATGAGCAGTTCTTC
NA	TRBV6-5	TRBD1	TRBJ2-7	CASSRDRDYEQYF	TGTGCCAGCAGTCGGGACAGGGATTACGAGCAGTACTTC
NA	TRBV5-6	NA	TRBJ2-1	CASSLNNEQFF	TGTGCCAGCAGCTTAAACAATGAGCAGTTCTTC
NA	TRBV15	NA	TRBJ1-5	CATSRGQVNQPQHF	TGTGCCACCAGCAGAGGACAGGTCAATCAGCCCCAGCATTTT
few	TRBV21-1	NA	TRBJ1-1	CASSQRPGNTEAFF	TGTGCCAGCAGCCAAAGGCCAGGGAACACTGAAGCTTTCTTT
NA	TRBV2	NA	TRBJ2-3	CASRATGSSDTQYF	TGTGCCAGCAGGGCTACAGGGAGTTCGGATACGCAGTATTTT
NA	TRBV28	NA	TRBJ1-5	CASSLSGGGQPQHF	TGTGCCAGCAGTTTATCCGGGGGAGGGCAGCCCCAGCATTTT
NA	TRBV4-3	NA	TRBJ2-3	CASSHKAAGTQYF	TGCGCCAGCAGCCATAAAGCCGCGGGGACGCAGTATTTT
NA	TRBV29-1	TRBD1	TRBJ1-1	CSASGRGRTEAFF	TGCAGTGCCTCGGGCAGGGGGCGTACTGAAGCTTTCTTT
NA	TRBV9	NA	TRBJ2-7	CASSIRGGAHEQYF	TGTGCCAGCAGCATAAGGGGGGGAGCGCACGAGCAGTACTTC
NA	TRBV7-9	TRBD1	TRBJ2-3	CASSSLRTGINTDTQYF	TGTGCCAGCAGTTCTCTAAGGACAGGGATCAACACAGATACGCAGTATTTT
NA	TRBV11-3	TRBD1	TRBJ1-3	CASSLDYNVRTGKGNTIYF	TGTGCCAGCAGCTTAGATTACAATGTCCGGACAGGGAAGGGAAACACCATATATTTT
once	TRBV28	NA	TRBJ2-7	CASSPPYEGSYEQYF	TGTGCCAGCAGTCCACCCTATGAGGGGTCCTACGAGCAGTACTTC
NA	TRBV7-8	NA	TRBJ2-3	CASSSMPDTQYF	TGTGCCAGCAGCTCTATGCCAGATACGCAGTATTTT
NA	TRBV5-4	NA	TRBJ1-6	CASSPDLLNSPLHF	TGTGCCAGCAGCCCGGACTTACTCAATTCACCCCTCCACTTT